Below, one T cell receptor beta chain is given with its context. Study processing details: Reference gene primer amplification yielded estimated nucleated cell counts. Repertoires were generated with immunoSEQ multiplex PCR, while TCRdb's copy carries only in-frame clones and drops some. D and trimming come from the DNA, and the V and J calls and clone size come from that table. This sample yields around 210,000 clones, of which 85% are seen a single time; roughly 4.6% belongs to the top ten. These data belong to a study of blood T cell repertoires in COVID-19. Study background: Material from acute and convalescent COVID-19 was sourced from the United States, Italy and Spain. PBMCs, B-cell-depleted T cells, or T cells provided the cDNA or gDNA that made up the material.

The trim removed 3 bases at V and 9 bases at J, leaving 3 bases unmatched. This CDR3 spans 15 amino acids. The V gene's germline CDR1 is SGHNT and CDR2 YENEEA. Seattle patients were enrolled during active infection and followed longitudinally. V and J are TRBV11-3 and TRBJ2-1; TRBD2 agrees at 15 bases. The clonotype was recovered from a man aged 50 or older with COVID-19, enrolled during active disease. Sequencing input: peripheral blood. CDR3 DNA: TGTGCCAGCAGCTTTGGACTAGCGGGGGGGAGTGAGCAGTTCTTC. This translates into CASSFGLAGGSEQFF. The full variable domain, completed using reference TRBV11-3 and TRBJ2-1, is EAGVVQSPRYKIIEKKQPVAFWCNPISGHNTLYWYLQNLGQGPELLIRYENEEAVDDSQLPKDRFSAERLKGVDSTLKIQPAELGDSAVYLCASSFGLAGGSEQFFGPGTRLTVL.